Sequencing of this T cell receptor beta chain was carried out in a study of blood T cells in healthy people across ages. Study-wide results and limits: Long-lived donors exceeded aged donors in naive CD4+ cells and diversity. In these data, TCR beta diversity tracked strongly with naive T cell percentage. The fall in TCR beta diversity per million T cells was roughly linear with age.

A second roughly 6 to 11 cycle PCR used barcoded and J-beta primers. Each TCR beta cDNA got a 12-nucleotide random molecular identifier. TCRdb re-analysed the 5' RACE reads in MiXCR, keeping a single row per CDR3 protein. The table records 800,000 to 900,000 distinct CDR3 sequences, approximately 59% of them present only once. As concerns this clonotype: Its antigen is unidentified.

The receptor comes from a man aged 25-45 years in good health. The specimen sequenced was blood.

The CDR3 nucleotides are TGTGCCAGCAGTTACGACGGGACCCAGAGGGGCAATGAGCAGTTCTTC. It yields the protein CASSYDGTQRGNEQFF. This rearrangement joins TRBV6-5 to TRBJ2-1; D is perhaps TRBD1 or TRBD2 (5 bases each). The CDR3 has 16 amino acids. Germline CDR1 MNHEY, CDR2 SVGAGI. The V and J ends lost 2 bases and 6 bases respectively, with 17 bases between them.